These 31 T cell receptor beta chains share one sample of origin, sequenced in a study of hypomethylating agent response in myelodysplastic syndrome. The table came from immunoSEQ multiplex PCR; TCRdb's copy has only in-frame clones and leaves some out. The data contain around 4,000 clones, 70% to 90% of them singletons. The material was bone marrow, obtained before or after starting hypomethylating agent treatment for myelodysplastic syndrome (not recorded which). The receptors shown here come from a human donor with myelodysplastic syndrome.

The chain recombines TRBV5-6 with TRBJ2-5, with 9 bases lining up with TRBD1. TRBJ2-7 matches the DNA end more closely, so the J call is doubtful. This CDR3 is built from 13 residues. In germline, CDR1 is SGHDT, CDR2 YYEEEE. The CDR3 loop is CASSGGQGYEQYF. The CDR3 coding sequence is TGTGCCAGCAGCGGGGGACAGGGCTACGAGCAGTACTTC.

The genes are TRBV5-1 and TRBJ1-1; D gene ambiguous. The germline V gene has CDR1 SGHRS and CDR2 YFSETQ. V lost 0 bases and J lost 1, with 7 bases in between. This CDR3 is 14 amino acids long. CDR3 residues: CASSLDGRNTEAFF. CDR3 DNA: TGCGCCAGCAGCTTGGACGGTCGGAACACTGAAGCTTTCTTT.

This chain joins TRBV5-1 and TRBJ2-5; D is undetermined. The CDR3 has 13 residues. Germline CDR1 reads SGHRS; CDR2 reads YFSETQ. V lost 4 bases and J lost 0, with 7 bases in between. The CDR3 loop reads CASSTLYQETQYF. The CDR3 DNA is TGCGCCAGCAGCACACTGTACCAAGAGACCCAGTACTTC.

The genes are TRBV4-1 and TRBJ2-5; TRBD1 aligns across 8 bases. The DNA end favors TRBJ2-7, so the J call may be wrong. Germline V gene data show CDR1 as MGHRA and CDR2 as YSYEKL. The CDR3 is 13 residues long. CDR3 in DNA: TGCGCCAGCAGCCATCAGGGGGCGTACGAGCAGTACTTC. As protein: CASSHQGAYEQYF.

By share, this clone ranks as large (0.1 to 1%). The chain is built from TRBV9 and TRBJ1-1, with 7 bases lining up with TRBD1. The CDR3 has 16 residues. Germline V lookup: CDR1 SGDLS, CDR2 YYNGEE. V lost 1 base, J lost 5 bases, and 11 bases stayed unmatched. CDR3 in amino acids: CASSVTEGAVGTEAFF. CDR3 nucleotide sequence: TGTGCCAGCAGCGTAACGGAGGGGGCCGTTGGAACTGAAGCTTTCTTT.

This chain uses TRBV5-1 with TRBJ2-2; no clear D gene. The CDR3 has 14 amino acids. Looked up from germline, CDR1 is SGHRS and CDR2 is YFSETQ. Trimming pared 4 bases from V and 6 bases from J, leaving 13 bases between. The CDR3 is CASSPTPDAGELFF. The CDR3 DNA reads TGCGCCAGCAGCCCTACGCCCGACGCCGGGGAGCTGTTTTTT.

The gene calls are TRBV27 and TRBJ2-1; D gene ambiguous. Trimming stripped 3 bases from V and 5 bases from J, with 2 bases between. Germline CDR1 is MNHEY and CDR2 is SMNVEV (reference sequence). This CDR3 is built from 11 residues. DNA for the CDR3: TGTGCCAGCAGTTTTAACAATGAGCAGTTCTTC. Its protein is CASSFNNEQFF.

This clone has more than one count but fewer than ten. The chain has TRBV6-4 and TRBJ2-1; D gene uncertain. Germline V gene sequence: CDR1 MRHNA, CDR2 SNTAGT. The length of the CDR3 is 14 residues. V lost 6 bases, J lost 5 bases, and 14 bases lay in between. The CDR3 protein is CASSTSRANNEQFF. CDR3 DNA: TGTGCCAGCAGCACCTCCCGGGCTAACAATGAGCAGTTCTTC.

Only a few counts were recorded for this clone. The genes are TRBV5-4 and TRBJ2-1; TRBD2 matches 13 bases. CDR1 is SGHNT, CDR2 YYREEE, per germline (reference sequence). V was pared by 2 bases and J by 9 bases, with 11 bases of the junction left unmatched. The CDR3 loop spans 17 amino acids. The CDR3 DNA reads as TGTGCCAGCAGCTTAAGGCGCACTAGCGGGAGGGTGGGTGAGCAGTTCTTC. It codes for CASSLRRTSGRVGEQFF.

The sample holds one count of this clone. The CDR3 region is CASSLSSGHDYTDTQYF. CDR3 bases: TGTGCCAGCAGCTTAAGCTCCGGACACGACTACACAGATACGCAGTATTTT. The chain recombines TRBV7-2 with TRBJ2-3; D might be TRBD1 or TRBD2, each matching 5 bases. V was cut by 2 bases and J by 2 bases, with 17 bases left in between. CDR1 is SGHTA and CDR2 is FQGNSA in the germline V gene. The CDR3 covers 17 residues.

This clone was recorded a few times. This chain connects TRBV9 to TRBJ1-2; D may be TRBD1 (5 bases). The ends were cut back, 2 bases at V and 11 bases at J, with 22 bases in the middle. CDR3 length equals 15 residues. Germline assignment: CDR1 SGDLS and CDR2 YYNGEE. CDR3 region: CASSVAGTQTLGYTF. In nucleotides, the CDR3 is TGTGCCAGCAGCGTCGCCGGGACGCAGACGTTAGGATACACCTTC.

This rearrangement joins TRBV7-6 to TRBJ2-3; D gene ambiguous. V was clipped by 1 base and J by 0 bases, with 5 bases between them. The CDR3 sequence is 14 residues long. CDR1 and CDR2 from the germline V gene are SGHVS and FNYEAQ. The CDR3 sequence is CASSLGQSTDTQYF. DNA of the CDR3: TGTGCCAGCAGCTTAGGCCAGAGCACAGATACGCAGTATTTT.

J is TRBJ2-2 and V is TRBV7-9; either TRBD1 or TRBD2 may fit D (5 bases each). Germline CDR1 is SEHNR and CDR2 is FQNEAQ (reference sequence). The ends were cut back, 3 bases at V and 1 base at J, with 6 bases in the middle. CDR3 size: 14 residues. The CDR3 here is CASSLGVNTGELFF. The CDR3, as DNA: TGTGCCAGCAGCTTGGGGGTGAACACCGGGGAGCTGTTTTTT.

For the CDR3, the DNA is TGTGCCAGTAGTATACAGGCAGGCCCCTACGAGCAGTACTTC. It encodes CASSIQAGPYEQYF. The chain recombines TRBV19 with TRBJ2-7; unclear D gene. The CDR3 is 14 amino acids. From germline, CDR1 is LNHDA and CDR2 SQIVND (reference sequence). Trimming left V 2 bases short and J 2 bases short, with 10 bases between. Using reference TRBV19 and TRBJ2-7 for the parts outside the CDR3, the full variable domain is DGGITQSPKYLFRKEGQNVTLSCEQNLNHDAMYWYRQDPGQGLRLIYYSQIVNDFQKGDIAEGYSVSREKKESFPLTVTSAQKNPTAFYLCASSIQAGPYEQYFGPGTRLTVT.

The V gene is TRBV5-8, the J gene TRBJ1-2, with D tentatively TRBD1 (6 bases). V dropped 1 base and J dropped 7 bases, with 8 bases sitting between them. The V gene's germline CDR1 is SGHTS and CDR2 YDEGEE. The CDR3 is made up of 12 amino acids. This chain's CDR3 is CASSLQDSGYTF. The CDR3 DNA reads TGTGCCAGCAGCTTGCAGGACAGTGGCTACACCTTC.

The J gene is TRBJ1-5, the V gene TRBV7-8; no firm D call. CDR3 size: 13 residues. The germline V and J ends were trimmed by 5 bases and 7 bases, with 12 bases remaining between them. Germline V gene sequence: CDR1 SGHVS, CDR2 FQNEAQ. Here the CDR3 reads CASSQGSGQPQHF. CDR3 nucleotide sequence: TGTGCCAGCAGCCAAGGGTCGGGACAGCCCCAGCATTTT.

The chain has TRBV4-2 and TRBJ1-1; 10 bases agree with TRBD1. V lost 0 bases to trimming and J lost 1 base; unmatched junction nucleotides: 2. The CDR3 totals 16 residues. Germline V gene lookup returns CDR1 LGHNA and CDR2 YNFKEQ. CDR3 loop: CASSQDRTGGNTEAFF. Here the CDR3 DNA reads TGTGCCAGCAGCCAAGATAGGACAGGGGGGAACACTGAAGCTTTCTTT.

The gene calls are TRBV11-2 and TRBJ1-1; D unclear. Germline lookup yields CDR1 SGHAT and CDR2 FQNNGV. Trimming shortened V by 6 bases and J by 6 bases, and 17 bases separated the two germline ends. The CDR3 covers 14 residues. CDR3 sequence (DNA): TGTGCCAGCAGACCAGCTGGCGGTTACCCTGAAGCTTTCTTT. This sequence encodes CASRPAGGYPEAFF.

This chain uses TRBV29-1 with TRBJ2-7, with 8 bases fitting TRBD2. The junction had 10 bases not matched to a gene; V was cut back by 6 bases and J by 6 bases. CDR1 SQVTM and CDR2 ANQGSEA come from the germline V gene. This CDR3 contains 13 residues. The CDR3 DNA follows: TGCAGCGTCATGGCCGGGGGGGCCGTCGAGCAGTACTTC. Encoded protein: CSVMAGGAVEQYF.

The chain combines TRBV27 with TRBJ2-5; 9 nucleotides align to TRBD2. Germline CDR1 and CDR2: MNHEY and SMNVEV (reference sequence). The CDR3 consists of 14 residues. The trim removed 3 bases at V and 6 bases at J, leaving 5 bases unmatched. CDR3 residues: CASSFLAGAKTQYF. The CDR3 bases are TGTGCCAGCAGTTTCTTAGCGGGAGCAAAGACCCAGTACTTC.

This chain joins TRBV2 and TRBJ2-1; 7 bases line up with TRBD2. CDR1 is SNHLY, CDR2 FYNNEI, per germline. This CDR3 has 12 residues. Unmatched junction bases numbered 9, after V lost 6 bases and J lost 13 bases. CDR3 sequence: CASSFGTTEQFF. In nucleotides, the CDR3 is TGTGCCAGCAGCTTCGGGACTACTGAACAGTTCTTC. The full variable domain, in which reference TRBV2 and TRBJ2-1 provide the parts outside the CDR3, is EPEVTQTPSHQVTQMGQEVILRCVPISNHLYFYWYRQILGQKVEFLVSFYNNEISEKSEIFDDQFSVERPDGSNFTLKIRSTKLEDSAMYFCASSFGTTEQFFGPGTRLTVL.

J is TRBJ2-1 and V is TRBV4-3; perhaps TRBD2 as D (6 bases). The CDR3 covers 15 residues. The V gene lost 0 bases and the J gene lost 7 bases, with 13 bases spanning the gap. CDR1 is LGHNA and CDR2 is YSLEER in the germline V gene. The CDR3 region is CASSQDWREGNEQFF. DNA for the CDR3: TGCGCCAGCAGCCAAGATTGGAGGGAAGGGAATGAGCAGTTCTTC.

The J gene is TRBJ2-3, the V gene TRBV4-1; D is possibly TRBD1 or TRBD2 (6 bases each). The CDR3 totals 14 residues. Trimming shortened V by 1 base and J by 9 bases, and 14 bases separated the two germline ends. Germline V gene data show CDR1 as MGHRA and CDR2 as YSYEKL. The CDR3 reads CASSQGDTSYTQYF. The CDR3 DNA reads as TGCGCCAGCAGCCAAGGGGACACTAGCTACACGCAGTATTTT.

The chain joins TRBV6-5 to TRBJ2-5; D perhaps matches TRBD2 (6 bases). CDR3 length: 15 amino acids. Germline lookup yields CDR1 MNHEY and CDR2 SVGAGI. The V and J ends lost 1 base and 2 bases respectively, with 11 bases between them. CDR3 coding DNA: TGTGCCAGCAGTTACTTGTCTAGCGAACAAGAGACCCAGTACTTC. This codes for CASSYLSSEQETQYF.

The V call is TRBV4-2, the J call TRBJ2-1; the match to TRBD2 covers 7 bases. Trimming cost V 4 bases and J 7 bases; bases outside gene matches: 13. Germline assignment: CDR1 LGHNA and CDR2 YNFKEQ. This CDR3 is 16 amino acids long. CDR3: CASSRRGEGMRNEQFF. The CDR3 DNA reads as TGTGCCAGCAGCCGACGGGGGGAGGGGATGCGGAATGAGCAGTTCTTC.

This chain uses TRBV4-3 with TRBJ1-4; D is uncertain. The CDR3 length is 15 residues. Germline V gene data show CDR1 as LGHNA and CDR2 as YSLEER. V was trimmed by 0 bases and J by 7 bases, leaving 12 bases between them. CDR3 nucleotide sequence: TGCGCCAGCAGCCAAGACGGCAGCGGAGGTGAAAAACTGTTTTTT. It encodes CASSQDGSGGEKLFF.

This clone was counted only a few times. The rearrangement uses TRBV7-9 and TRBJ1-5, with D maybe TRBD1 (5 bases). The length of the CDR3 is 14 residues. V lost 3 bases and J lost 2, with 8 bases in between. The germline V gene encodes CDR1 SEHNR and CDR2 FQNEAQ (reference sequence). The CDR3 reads CASSLEGGNQPQHF. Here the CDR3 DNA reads TGTGCCAGCAGCTTGGAAGGGGGCAATCAGCCCCAGCATTTT.

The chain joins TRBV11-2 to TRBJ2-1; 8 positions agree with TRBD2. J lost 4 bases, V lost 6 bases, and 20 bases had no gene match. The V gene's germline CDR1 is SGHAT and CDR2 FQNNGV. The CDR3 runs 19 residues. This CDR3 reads CASRPLKEVQRETYNEQFF. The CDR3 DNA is TGTGCCAGCAGGCCCCTTAAGGAGGTCCAGCGGGAGACATACAATGAGCAGTTCTTC. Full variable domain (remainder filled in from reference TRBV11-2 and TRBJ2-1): EAGVAQSPRYKIIEKRQSVAFWCNPISGHATLYWYQQILGQGPKLLIQFQNNGVVDDSQLPKDRFSAERLKGVDSTLKIQPAKLEDSAVYLCASRPLKEVQRETYNEQFFGPGTRLTVL.

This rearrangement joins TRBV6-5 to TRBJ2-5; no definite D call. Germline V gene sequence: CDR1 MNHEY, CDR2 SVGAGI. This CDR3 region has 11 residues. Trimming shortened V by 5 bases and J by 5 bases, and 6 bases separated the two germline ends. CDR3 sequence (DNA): TGTGCCAGCAGTACGAGGGAGACCCAGTACTTC. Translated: CASSTRETQYF.

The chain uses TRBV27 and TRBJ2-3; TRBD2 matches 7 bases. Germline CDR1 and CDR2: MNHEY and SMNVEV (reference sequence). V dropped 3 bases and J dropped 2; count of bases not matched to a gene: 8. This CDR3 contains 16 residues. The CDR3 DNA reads TGTGCCAGCAGTTTTTACCTAGCGGACTTCACAGATACGCAGTATTTT. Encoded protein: CASSFYLADFTDTQYF.

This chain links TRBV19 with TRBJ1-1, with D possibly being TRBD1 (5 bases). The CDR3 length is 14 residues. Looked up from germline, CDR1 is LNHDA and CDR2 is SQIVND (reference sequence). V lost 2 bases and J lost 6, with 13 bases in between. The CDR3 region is CASSIRREGAEAFF. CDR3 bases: TGTGCCAGTAGTATAAGAAGGGAAGGGGCTGAAGCTTTCTTT.